The rows below give T cell receptor beta chains drawn from one sample of a study of neurological immune-mediated disorders. TCRdb ran MiXCR on the 5' RACE reads and lists one entry per CDR3 protein. The data contain tens of thousands of distinct CDR3 sequences, over 15% of them seen just once; the ten biggest clones take up 15% to 19%. The sequenced material came from PBMCs. The receptors were sampled from a woman aged 40 to 50 in good health. The CDR3 runs from the conserved cysteine through the conserved F or W. A D gene is named only where the DNA matches it firmly. Clone size, where shown, is once, few, many, or a class for clones that have expanded.

J	size	D	V	CDR3	DNA
TRBJ2-1	many	.	TRBV6-5	CASSYFPTLGRTVDNEQFF	TGTGCCAGCAGTTACTTCCCCACACTAGGCCGGACGGTGGACAATGAGCAGTTCTTC
TRBJ1-1	many	.	TRBV20-1	CSARYRVYLPEAFF	TGCAGTGCTCGTTACAGGGTGTATCTCCCTGAAGCTTTCTTT
TRBJ2-7	.	TRBD2	TRBV12-3/TRBV12-4	CASSVSGGSSYEQYF	TGTGCCAGCAGCGTTAGCGGGGGGAGCTCCTACGAGCAGTACTTC
TRBJ1-2	many	.	TRBV5-6	CASSRERDGGYTF	TGTGCCAGCAGCCGGGAGAGGGACGGCGGCTACACCTTC
TRBJ2-3	many	.	TRBV5-1	CASSLSVGPDTQYF	TGCGCCAGCAGCTTGTCGGTGGGACCAGATACGCAGTATTTT
TRBJ1-2	many	TRBD1	TRBV5-1	CASSTHPDRGYGYTF	TGCGCCAGCAGCACCCACCCAGACAGGGGTTATGGCTACACCTTC
TRBJ1-2	.	.	TRBV28	CASTHNYGYTF	TGTGCCAGCACCCATAACTATGGCTACACCTTC
TRBJ1-1	.	.	TRBV11-2	CASSFGFGTEAFF	TGTGCCAGCAGCTTCGGGTTCGGGACTGAAGCTTTCTTT
TRBJ1-2	.	TRBD1	TRBV6-5	CASRLTGENGYTF	TGTGCCAGCAGATTAACAGGGGAGAACGGCTACACCTTC
TRBJ2-1	many	.	TRBV10-3	CAISGSFNEQFF	TGTGCCATCAGCGGGAGTTTCAATGAGCAGTTCTTC
TRBJ1-1	many	.	TRBV29-1	CSVDMGEGTEAFF	TGCAGCGTTGATATGGGGGAGGGCACTGAAGCTTTCTTT
TRBJ2-1	many	TRBD1	TRBV10-2	CASRNFRRGTANEQFF	TGCGCCAGCAGAAACTTCCGCCGTGGGACAGCCAATGAGCAGTTCTTC
TRBJ1-2	many	.	TRBV15	CATSRPSTGIYGYTF	TGTGCCACCAGCAGGCCCTCTACGGGTATCTATGGCTACACCTTC
TRBJ2-5	many	.	TRBV7-6	CASSLAGGRGETQYF	TGTGCCAGCAGCTTAGCAGGGGGACGGGGGGAGACCCAGTACTTC
TRBJ1-1	many	.	TRBV6-6	CASSYGGGVAEAFF	TGTGCCAGCAGTTACGGTGGGGGGGTGGCTGAAGCTTTCTTT
TRBJ2-1	many	.	TRBV7-2	CASSLFAGDEQFF	TGTGCCAGCAGCCTTTTTGCTGGGGATGAGCAGTTCTTC
TRBJ1-5	many	.	TRBV2	CASNDQDPYQPQHF	TGTGCCAGCAATGACCAAGACCCCTATCAGCCCCAGCATTTT
TRBJ1-5	many	.	TRBV27	CASTQLLPSGIPNQPQHF	TGTGCCAGCACCCAGCTATTGCCTTCAGGGATCCCCAATCAGCCCCAGCATTTT
TRBJ1-4	many	.	TRBV5-1	CASSRGGEVNEKLFF	TGCGCCAGCAGCCGTGGGGGGGAAGTTAATGAAAAACTGTTTTTT
TRBJ1-2	many	.	TRBV21-1	CASSPGPLSKPNYGYTF	TGTGCCAGCAGCCCAGGGCCCCTTTCGAAGCCTAACTATGGCTACACCTTC
TRBJ1-1	many	TRBD1	TRBV5-6	CASSPWDRDTEAFF	TGTGCCAGCAGCCCCTGGGACAGGGACACTGAAGCTTTCTTT
TRBJ2-3	many	TRBD1	TRBV7-2	CASSGPGTGEDTQYF	TGTGCCAGCAGCGGACCCGGGACAGGGGAAGATACGCAGTATTTT
TRBJ1-1	many	.	TRBV7-2	CASSFSVNTEAFF	TGTGCCAGCAGCTTTTCGGTGAACACTGAAGCTTTCTTT
TRBJ2-4	many	TRBD1	TRBV6-6	CASSYPGQGGKNIQYF	TGTGCCAGCAGTTACCCCGGACAGGGCGGCAAAAACATTCAGTACTTC
TRBJ1-5	many	.	TRBV28	CASSFRQSNSNQPQHF	TGTGCCAGCAGTTTCCGACAGAGTAATAGCAATCAGCCCCAGCATTTT
TRBJ2-2	many	.	TRBV4-1	CASSQFFGRTGELFF	TGCGCCAGCAGCCAATTCTTCGGGCGTACCGGGGAGCTGTTTTTT
TRBJ2-2	.	TRBD2	TRBV7-3	CASSLGAGAPGELFF	TGTGCCAGCAGCTTGGGAGCGGGAGCCCCCGGGGAGCTGTTTTTT
TRBJ2-2	many	TRBD2	TRBV29-1	CSGGAGDTGELFF	TGCAGCGGAGGAGCGGGGGACACCGGGGAGCTGTTTTTT
TRBJ1-1	many	.	TRBV29-1	CSVGNTEAFF	TGCAGCGTTGGTAACACTGAAGCTTTCTTT
TRBJ2-5	many	TRBD2	TRBV20-1	CSAGGSSGGPREYF	TGCAGTGCAGGAGGGTCTAGCGGGGGGCCCCGCGAGTACTTC
TRBJ1-4	many	TRBD1	TRBV7-8	CASSQGGQANEKLFF	TGTGCCAGCAGCCAAGGGGGACAGGCTAATGAAAAACTGTTTTTT
TRBJ2-7	many	.	TRBV14	CASSQGWLGANPYEQYF	TGTGCCAGCAGCCAAGGATGGTTAGGGGCCAATCCCTACGAGCAGTACTTC
TRBJ2-2	many	TRBD1	TRBV5-1	CASRRTGEDTGELFF	TGCGCCAGCAGGAGGACAGGGGAAGACACCGGGGAGCTGTTTTTT
TRBJ1-3	many	.	TRBV3-1	CASSQGLRRVISGNTIYF	TGTGCCAGCAGCCAAGGTCTCCGAAGGGTCATCTCTGGAAACACCATATATTTT
TRBJ2-3	few	TRBD2	TRBV5-1	CASSLNVAGGADTQYF	TGCGCCAGCAGCTTGAATGTAGCGGGGGGTGCAGATACGCAGTATTTT
TRBJ1-1	.	.	TRBV12-3/TRBV12-4	CASSLVPGNTEAFF	TGTGCCAGCAGTTTGGTTCCAGGGAACACTGAAGCTTTCTTT
TRBJ2-7	many	.	TRBV7-9	CASSFGLTGEQYF	TGTGCCAGCAGCTTCGGTCTTACGGGGGAGCAGTACTTC
TRBJ2-7	many	.	TRBV12-3/TRBV12-4	CASSSSFSYEQYF	TGTGCCAGCAGTTCCAGTTTCTCCTACGAGCAGTACTTC
TRBJ1-6	many	TRBD1	TRBV7-2	CASNLRQGGDPLHF	TGTGCCAGCAACCTGAGGCAGGGGGGTGATCCCCTCCACTTT
TRBJ1-2	many	.	TRBV6-2/TRBV6-3	CASSTNPGTPYGYTF	TGTGCCAGCAGTACAAACCCCGGGACACCTTATGGCTACACCTTC
TRBJ2-3	many	TRBD2	TRBV9	CASSVESLAGGLQVSTDTQYF	TGTGCCAGCAGCGTAGAGTCTCTAGCGGGGGGCCTTCAAGTGAGCACAGATACGCAGTATTTT
TRBJ1-1	many	.	TRBV3-1	CASSPRAGTEAFF	TGTGCCAGCAGCCCCCGAGCAGGGACTGAAGCTTTCTTT
TRBJ2-1	.	TRBD1	TRBV11-2	CASSPPGTGTGNEQFF	TGTGCCAGCAGTCCCCCCGGGACAGGGACTGGTAATGAGCAGTTCTTC
TRBJ1-1	many	.	TRBV20-1	CSARDRENTEAFF	TGCAGTGCTAGAGATCGAGAGAACACTGAAGCTTTCTTT
TRBJ2-6	many	.	TRBV2	CASSTLKGAGANVLTF	TGTGCCAGCAGTACTCTCAAGGGGGCTGGGGCCAACGTCCTGACTTTC
TRBJ2-1	many	.	TRBV20-1	CSAQPDGGLYNEQFF	TGCAGTGCCCAGCCGGACGGGGGACTCTACAATGAGCAGTTCTTC
TRBJ2-1	many	TRBD1	TRBV27	CASSSTGTNEQFF	TGTGCCAGCAGTTCGACAGGGACCAATGAGCAGTTCTTC
TRBJ1-2	many	.	TRBV29-1	CSVAENNYGYTF	TGCAGCGTTGCGGAAAACAACTATGGCTACACCTTC
TRBJ2-2	many	.	TRBV27	CASRGMGPGELFF	TGTGCCAGCCGTGGAATGGGACCCGGGGAGCTGTTTTTT